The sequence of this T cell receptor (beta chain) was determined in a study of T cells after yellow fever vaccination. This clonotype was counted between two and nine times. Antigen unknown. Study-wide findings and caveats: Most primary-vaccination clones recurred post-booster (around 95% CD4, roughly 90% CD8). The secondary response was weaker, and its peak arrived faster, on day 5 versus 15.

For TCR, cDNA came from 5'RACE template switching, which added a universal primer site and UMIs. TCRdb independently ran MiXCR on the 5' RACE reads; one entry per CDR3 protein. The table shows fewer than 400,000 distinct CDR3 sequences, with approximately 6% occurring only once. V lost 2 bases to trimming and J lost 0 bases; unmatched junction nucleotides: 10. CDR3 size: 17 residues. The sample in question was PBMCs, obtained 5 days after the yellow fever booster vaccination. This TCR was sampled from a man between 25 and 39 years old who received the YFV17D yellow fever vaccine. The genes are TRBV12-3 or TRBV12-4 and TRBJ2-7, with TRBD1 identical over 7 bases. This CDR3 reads CASSLMTGFRSSYEQYF. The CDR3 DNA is TGTGCCAGCAGTTTAATGACAGGGTTTCGGAGCTCCTACGAGCAGTACTTC.